The 24 T cell receptor beta chains listed next were all sequenced from one sample in a study of T-cell memory formation after mild COVID-19. Each CDR3 protein gets one entry after TCRdb re-called the 5' RACE reads with MiXCR. Of approximately 60,000 distinct CDR3 sequences listed, around 10% were seen once; the top ten hold approximately 1.1%. Specimen: PBMCs or a T cell subset sorted from them (not recorded which). Receptors were obtained from a man between 18 and 35 years old who had mild COVID-19 (a few samples of this study predate the infection). Cell type and time point are not known.

In this sample, this clonotype turned up many times. The rearrangement links TRBV2 to TRBJ2-2; no clear D gene. V dropped 6 bases and J dropped 5 bases, with 10 bases sitting between them. Germline V lookup: CDR1 SNHLY, CDR2 FYNNEI. The CDR3 consists of 13 residues. The CDR3 loop reads CASSGSQTGELFF. The DNA of the CDR3 is TGTGCCAGCAGCGGCAGTCAAACCGGGGAGCTGTTTTTT. Using reference TRBV2 and TRBJ2-2 for the parts outside the CDR3, the full variable domain is EPEVTQTPSHQVTQMGQEVILRCVPISNHLYFYWYRQILGQKVEFLVSFYNNEISEKSEIFDDQFSVERPDGSNFTLKIRSTKLEDSAMYFCASSGSQTGELFFGEGSRLTVL.

There are a few counts of this clonotype. This sequence joins TRBV15 and TRBJ1-1, with TRBD1 matching over 12 bases. The germline CDR1 and CDR2 sequences are LNHNV and YYDKDF (reference sequence). This CDR3 spans 16 amino acids. Unmatched junction bases numbered 6, after V lost 3 bases and J lost 4 bases. The CDR3 region is CATSRGTGGEATEAFF. The DNA of the CDR3 is TGTGCCACCAGCAGGGGGACAGGGGGCGAAGCCACTGAAGCTTTCTTT.

This clonotype has at least ten counts. The chain employs TRBV7-9 and TRBJ1-1, with 7 bases fitting TRBD1. Germline V gene lookup returns CDR1 SEHNR and CDR2 FQNEAQ (reference sequence). With 5 bases clipped from V and 1 base from J, the junction kept 7 bases outside the gene matches. The CDR3 runs to 15 residues. The CDR3 reads CASSHEGQPNTEAFF. CDR3 coding DNA: TGTGCCAGCAGCCACGAGGGACAGCCGAACACTGAAGCTTTCTTT.

The chain couples TRBV7-9 to TRBJ1-1; D remains ambiguous. The ends were cut back, 1 base at V and 6 bases at J, with 9 bases in the middle. Germline V gene lookup returns CDR1 SEHNR and CDR2 FQNEAQ (reference sequence). This CDR3 region has 13 residues. CDR3 nucleotide sequence: TGTGCCAGCAGCTTAGTTGGTGCAGCTGAAGCTTTCTTT. It yields the protein CASSLVGAAEAFF.

This chain connects TRBV6-5 to TRBJ2-1; perhaps TRBD2 as D (8 bases). Trimming stripped 3 bases from V and 7 bases from J, with 19 bases between. The germline V gene encodes CDR1 MNHEY and CDR2 SVGAGI. This CDR3 contains 16 residues. CDR3 nucleotide sequence: TGTGCCAGCAGTTATACGACAGGGTCGGGGGGGAATGAGCAGTTCTTC. Residues: CASSYTTGSGGNEQFF.

This chain connects TRBV7-6 to TRBJ2-3, with D perhaps given as TRBD1 or TRBD2 (5 bases each). V dropped 2 bases and J dropped 6 bases, with 6 bases sitting between them. Germline CDR1 SGHVS, CDR2 FNYEAQ. The length of the CDR3 is 12 residues. DNA of the CDR3: TGTGCCAGCAGCTTATGGGGGGATACGCAGTATTTT. Protein sequence: CASSLWGDTQYF.

The sample holds many counts of this clonotype. V usage is TRBV11-1 and J usage is TRBJ2-1; D may correspond to TRBD1 or TRBD2 (6 bases each). The CDR3 is 13 residues long. Trimming stripped 7 bases from V and 3 bases from J, with 10 bases between. Germline CDR1 is SGHAT and CDR2 is FQDESV (reference sequence). The CDR3 sequence is CASNRGHYNEQFF. In DNA, the CDR3 is TGTGCCAGCAACCGGGGGCACTACAATGAGCAGTTCTTC.

This clonotype was recorded a few times. The genes are TRBV5-5 and TRBJ1-3; D is perhaps TRBD1 (5 bases). Between the trimmed V and J ends, which lost 4 bases and 4 bases, there was a span of 21 bases. Germline assignment: CDR1 SGHKS and CDR2 YYEKEE (reference sequence). The CDR3 runs to 17 residues. The CDR3 is CASSLDLGPGIGNTIYF. The CDR3 region has the DNA TGTGCCAGCAGCCTCGATTTGGGACCAGGAATAGGAAACACCATATATTTT. Variable domain in full (rest from reference TRBV5-5 and TRBJ1-3): DAGVTQSPTHLIKTRGQQVTLRCSPISGHKSVSWYQQVLGQGPQFIFQYYEKEERGRGNFPDRFSARQFPNYSSELNVNALLLGDSALYLCASSLDLGPGIGNTIYFGEGSWLTVV.

This rearrangement joins TRBV12-5 to TRBJ2-2, with D perhaps matching TRBD1 (6 bases). This CDR3 has 16 residues. The V and J ends lost 2 bases and 5 bases respectively, with 15 bases between them. Germline assignment: CDR1 LGHNT and CDR2 FRNRAP. DNA of the CDR3: TGTGCTAGTGGTTTGCTTACGGGACACCTAACCGGGGAGCTGTTTTTT. Amino acid sequence: CASGLLTGHLTGELFF.

J is TRBJ2-2 and V is TRBV11-3, with D perhaps TRBD2 (6 bases). The CDR3 is 18 amino acids. Germline V gene lookup returns CDR1 SGHNT and CDR2 YENEEA. The V end lost 0 bases, the J end lost 0 bases, and 14 bases lay between the germline ends. The CDR3 is CASSLDQGGTANTGELFF. The CDR3 bases are TGTGCCAGCAGCTTAGATCAGGGCGGGACGGCGAACACCGGGGAGCTGTTTTTT.

The genes are TRBV10-2 and TRBJ1-5; D uncertain. The CDR3 extends over 14 amino acids. Germline V gene sequence: CDR1 WSHSY, CDR2 SAAADI. V was trimmed by 0 bases and J by 5 bases, leaving 8 bases between them. The CDR3 loop reads CASSESHRDQPQHF. CDR3 coding DNA: TGCGCCAGCAGTGAGTCGCATAGGGATCAGCCCCAGCATTTT.

This clonotype appeared a few times. The chain carries TRBV6-2 or TRBV6-3 and TRBJ2-1, with D tentatively TRBD2 (6 bases). CDR1 and CDR2 from the germline V gene are MNHEY and SVGEGT. The V and J ends lost 0 bases and 6 bases respectively, with 12 bases between them. The CDR3 runs 15 residues. The CDR3 spells CASSYSTGGVNEQFF. The CDR3 DNA sequence: TGTGCCAGCAGTTACTCGACGGGCGGGGTCAATGAGCAGTTCTTC.

There are many counts of this clonotype. The chain uses TRBV7-9 and TRBJ2-7, with D possibly matching TRBD2 (5 bases). This CDR3 is built from 13 residues. Trimming shortened V by 3 bases and J by 2 bases, and 8 bases separated the two germline ends. Germline V gene lookup returns CDR1 SEHNR and CDR2 FQNEAQ (reference sequence). The CDR3, as DNA: TGTGCCAGCAGCTTCGGGAATACCTACGAGCAGTACGTC. Encoded protein: CASSFGNTYEQYV.

This clonotype showed up many times. This rearrangement joins TRBV5-1 to TRBJ2-3, with a tentative D call TRBD1 (6 bases). Per the germline V gene, CDR1 is SGHRS and CDR2 is YFSETQ. Trimming cost V 3 bases and J 2 bases, with 16 bases left between them. The CDR3 is 16 amino acids. The CDR3 reads CASSSRDIPSTDTQYF. The DNA for the CDR3 is TGCGCCAGCAGCTCCCGGGACATCCCTTCCACAGATACGCAGTATTTT.

In the case of this clonotype: No DNA is shown, since the ends of the CDR3 on it are uncertain; the CDR3 is the one TCRdb lists. The gene calls are TRBV6-2 or TRBV6-3 and TRBJ1-1; the D call of TRBD1 is as the table states it, not checked on the DNA. The CDR3 is 14 amino acids long, termini counted. Germline V gives CDR1 MNHEY, CDR2 SVGEGT. The CDR3 spells CASSSGQGTTEAFF.

This clonotype was counted ten times or more. V usage is TRBV19 and J usage is TRBJ1-1; D call uncertain. V lost 8 bases and J lost 5, with 9 bases in between. The CDR3 sequence is 11 residues long. Germline lookup yields CDR1 LNHDA and CDR2 SQIVND (reference sequence). The CDR3 DNA reads as TGTGCCAGTGGACGTGGTACTGAAGCTTTCTTT. It translates to CASGRGTEAFF.

The chain links TRBV3-1 to TRBJ2-2, with 11 bases that match TRBD2. V shed 5 bases, J shed 5 bases, and the junction held 7 bases outside the gene matches. CDR1 and CDR2 from the germline V gene are LGHDT and YNNKEL (reference sequence). The CDR3 runs to 16 residues. The CDR3 here is CASSYGTSGRTGELFF. CDR3 nucleotide sequence: TGTGCCAGCAGCTACGGGACTAGCGGACGAACCGGGGAGCTGTTTTTT.

V and J are TRBV6-5 and TRBJ1-2; the D is unclear. CDR1 MNHEY and CDR2 SVGAGI come from the germline V gene. With 0 bases removed from V and 7 bases from J, the gap between germline ends came to 15 bases. The CDR3 loop spans 15 amino acids. CDR3 DNA sequence: TGTGCCAGCAGTTACTCGAATAACGGGAGGTCTGGCTACACCTTC. This sequence encodes CASSYSNNGRSGYTF.

The chain couples TRBV5-1 to TRBJ2-1, with TRBD1 identical over 11 bases. The junction had 6 bases not matched to a gene; V was cut back by 3 bases and J by 4 bases. CDR3 length: 16 residues. Germline CDR1 is SGHRS and CDR2 is YFSETQ. CDR3 protein: CASSWGTGGSYNEQFF. As DNA, the CDR3 is TGCGCCAGCAGCTGGGGGACAGGGGGGTCATACAATGAGCAGTTCTTC.

This clonotype appeared many times. CDR3 DNA sequence: TGCGCCAGCAGCTTGTTAGGGGCAGAGACCCAGTACTTC. Protein product: CASSLLGAETQYF. This rearrangement joins TRBV5-1 to TRBJ2-5; maybe TRBD1 (5 bases). Germline CDR1 is SGHRS and CDR2 is YFSETQ. V lost 1 base and J lost 4, with 8 bases in between. The CDR3 is 13 residues long. The complete variable domain, with remaining parts taken from reference TRBV5-1 and TRBJ2-5, reads KAGVTQTPRYLIKTRGQQVTLSCSPISGHRSVSWYQQTPGQGLQFLFEYFSETQRNKGNFPGRFSGRQFSNSRSEMNVSTLELGDSALYLCASSLLGAETQYFGPGTRLLVL.

This clonotype has at least ten counts. V gene TRBV20-1 combines with J gene TRBJ2-7; D is uncertain. CDR1 is DFQATT and CDR2 is SNEGSKA in the germline V gene (reference sequence). The V end was cut by 3 bases, the J end by 0 bases, with 6 bases between. The CDR3 is 12 residues long. Here the CDR3 reads CSASYNSYEQYF. The CDR3 region has the DNA TGCAGTGCTAGTTATAACTCCTACGAGCAGTACTTC.

The chain joins TRBV7-2 to TRBJ2-5, with 11 nucleotides matching TRBD2. V gave up 2 bases and J gave up 2 bases; unmatched junction bases: 4. Germline V gene lookup returns CDR1 SGHTA and CDR2 FQGNSA. There are 16 residues in the CDR3. The CDR3 coding sequence is TGTGCCAGCAGCTTAAGCTCTAGCGGGGGGCAAGAGACCCAGTACTTC. Its translation is CASSLSSSGGQETQYF.

The rearrangement links TRBV20-1 to TRBJ2-3; TRBD2 matches 9 bases. The length of the CDR3 is 13 residues. Germline V CDR1 and CDR2: DFQATT, SNEGSKA (reference sequence). The V segment lost 5 bases and the J segment 4 bases; nucleotides outside the gene matches: 4. The CDR3 is CSAVGGGADTQYF. CDR3 DNA: TGCAGTGCTGTGGGCGGGGGGGCAGATACGCAGTATTTT.

The sample holds a few counts of this clonotype. The V and J genes are TRBV10-2 and TRBJ2-3, with 8 positions matching TRBD1. V shed 6 bases, J shed 4 bases, and the junction held 3 bases outside the gene matches. Germline V gene lookup returns CDR1 WSHSY and CDR2 SAAADI. The CDR3 has 13 amino acids. The CDR3 reads CASRQGGADTQYF. The CDR3 DNA reads as TGCGCCAGCAGACAGGGGGGTGCAGATACGCAGTATTTT.